Each of the 32 T cell receptor beta chains below was sequenced from the same sample in a study of graft-versus-host responses after intestinal transplantation. Sequenced by immunoSEQ multiplex PCR; TCRdb stores in-frame clones only, minus some. Here the sample spans tens of thousands of clones, about nine tenths being singletons. The sequencing here drew on bone marrow, taken 734 days after intestinal transplantation. The source is a human patient who received an intestinal transplant, so some T cells may come from the graft donor.

V usage is TRBV6-1 and J usage is TRBJ1-4; D uncertain. Between the trimmed V and J ends, which lost 7 bases and 12 bases, there was a span of 18 bases. The CDR3 is made up of 13 amino acids. Germline-derived CDR1 and CDR2 are MNHNS and SASEGT. The CDR3 is CASTNLTPTELFF. The CDR3 DNA is TGTGCCAGCACCAACCTGACCCCGACGGAACTGTTTTTT.

The J gene is TRBJ2-5, the V gene TRBV6-6; the match to TRBD2 covers 9 bases. This CDR3 comprises 15 residues. Germline lookup yields CDR1 MNHNY and CDR2 SVGAGI (reference sequence). Trimming removed 2 bases from V and 7 bases from J; junction bases left unmatched: 8. CDR3 sequence: CASSYGGGARVTQYF. CDR3 DNA: TGTGCCAGCAGTTACGGCGGGGGGGCCAGGGTGACCCAGTACTTC.

The chain combines TRBV7-2 with TRBJ2-5; 7 nucleotides agree with TRBD2. J was trimmed by 4 bases and V by 1 base; bases with no gene match: 9. Germline CDR1 SGHTA, CDR2 FQGNSA. The CDR3 consists of 16 residues. This CDR3 is CASSLEWRGSRETQYF. The CDR3 DNA sequence: TGTGCCAGCAGCTTAGAGTGGCGGGGGTCTCGAGAGACCCAGTACTTC.

Worth noting for this clone: Sequence at one end of the junction differs from germline and may be a read error. V and J are TRBV29-1 and TRBJ2-1; D not certain. The CDR3 has 13 residues. Germline values: CDR1 SQVTM, CDR2 ANQGSEA. For the CDR3, the DNA is TGCAGCGTTGGAAGTCGGCAGGTCAATAAGCAGTTCTTC. As protein: CSVGSRQVNKQFF.

The chain employs TRBV11-2 and TRBJ1-6; D may be TRBD1 (5 bases). Germline CDR1 is SGHAT and CDR2 is FQNNGV. The CDR3 runs to 16 residues. V was cut by 0 bases and J by 4 bases, with 10 bases left in between. The CDR3 DNA reads as TGTGCCAGCAGCTTAGACGGCCAGGGTTATAATTCACCCCTCCACTTT. Its protein product is CASSLDGQGYNSPLHF.

In its sample, this clone was seen a few times. The chain combines TRBV9 with TRBJ1-6; D not certain. V was clipped by 4 bases and J by 8 bases, with 19 bases between them. The CDR3 runs 16 residues. CDR1 and CDR2 (germline): SGDLS, YYNGEE. The CDR3 region has the DNA TGTGCCAGCAGCCCCCGGTTTTCTTCAGGCGATTCACCCCTCCACTTT. It yields the protein CASSPRFSSGDSPLHF.

J is TRBJ1-2 and V is TRBV5-5; the D gene is possibly TRBD1 (5 bases). Germline V gene lookup returns CDR1 SGHKS and CDR2 YYEKEE (reference sequence). The ends were cut back, 1 base at V and 5 bases at J, with 15 bases in the middle. The CDR3 contains 15 residues. The DNA for the CDR3 is TGTGCCAGCAGCTTGACCGGAGGCGGGGGGTATGGCTACACCTTC. Translating it yields CASSLTGGGGYGYTF. Full variable domain (rest looked up from reference TRBV5-5 and TRBJ1-2): DAGVTQSPTHLIKTRGQQVTLRCSPISGHKSVSWYQQVLGQGPQFIFQYYEKEERGRGNFPDRFSARQFPNYSSELNVNALLLGDSALYLCASSLTGGGGYGYTFGSGTRLTVV.

This clone was counted a few times. The chain combines TRBV7-9 with TRBJ1-5, with 9 bases identical to TRBD1. Germline CDR1 and CDR2: SEHNR and FQNEAQ (reference sequence). The CDR3 has 14 amino acids. Losses at the gene ends were 6 bases for V and 7 bases for J; bases not matched to a gene: 7. The CDR3 DNA reads as TGTGCCAGCAGTTCTAAACAGGGGGCCCAGCCCCAGCATTTT. Amino acids: CASSSKQGAQPQHF.

This sequence joins TRBV7-2 and TRBJ1-5, with D tentatively TRBD1 (5 bases). Trimming removed 5 bases at V and 4 bases at J, with 15 bases between. CDR1 is SGHTA and CDR2 is FQGNSA in the germline V gene. The CDR3 has 15 amino acids. The CDR3 region has the DNA TGTGCCAGCAGCCTCGGGGCAGGAGTAAATCAGCCCCAGCATTTT. Residues: CASSLGAGVNQPQHF.

This rearrangement joins TRBV13 to TRBJ1-4, with TRBD1 matching over 7 bases. The germline V gene encodes CDR1 PRHDT and CDR2 FYEKMQ (reference sequence). V lost 6 bases to trimming and J lost 9 bases; unmatched junction nucleotides: 4. The CDR3 consists of 12 residues. CDR3 bases: TGTGCCAGCAGTCCGACAGGGAAAAAACTGTTTTTT. This gives the protein CASSPTGKKLFF.

In nucleotides, the CDR3 is TGCGCCAGCAGCCAACTGCAGGGGAGTTACGAGCAGTACTTC. Residues: CASSQLQGSYEQYF. The chain couples TRBV4-1 to TRBJ2-7, with D possibly TRBD1 on 6 matching bases. CDR3 length: 14 residues. Germline CDR1 reads MGHRA; CDR2 reads YSYEKL. The V gene lost 2 bases and the J gene lost 4 bases, with 12 bases spanning the gap.

The rearrangement links TRBV5-4 to TRBJ2-7, with a possible D match to TRBD1 (6 bases). The germline V gene has CDR1 SGHNT and CDR2 YYREEE (reference sequence). The CDR3 is 14 residues long. Between the trimmed V and J ends, which lost 1 base and 5 bases, there was a span of 13 bases. The CDR3 sequence: CASSLFRGVHEQYF. CDR3 in DNA: TGTGCCAGCAGCTTGTTCAGGGGAGTCCACGAGCAGTACTTC.

This clone was observed once. The gene calls are TRBV6-6 and TRBJ2-5; 9 positions agree with TRBD2. This CDR3 region has 16 residues. Germline values: CDR1 MNHNY, CDR2 SVGAGI (reference sequence). V shed 7 bases and J 7 bases; nucleotides not matched to a gene: 16. CDR3 nucleotides: TGTGCCAGCACCGACATCCAGCGGGGGGCCCAGGGGACCCAGTACTTC. Amino acid sequence: CASTDIQRGAQGTQYF.

This sequence joins TRBV15 and TRBJ2-3; maybe TRBD2 (5 bases). CDR1 LNHNV and CDR2 YYDKDF come from the germline V gene (reference sequence). The CDR3 is made up of 14 amino acids. V lost 0 bases and J lost 4, with 8 bases in between. CDR3 nucleotide sequence: TGTGCCACCAGCAGAGACGGAGGCGCAGATACGCAGTATTTT. It yields the protein CATSRDGGADTQYF.

This chain uses TRBV5-6 with TRBJ1-2; the D gene is possibly TRBD1 (6 bases). The CDR3 covers 12 residues. Trimming stripped 7 bases from V and 4 bases from J, with 11 bases between. Germline V lookup: CDR1 SGHDT, CDR2 YYEEEE. The DNA for the CDR3 is TGTGCCAGCCACACAGGGAGCTATGGCTACACCTTC. Its translation is CASHTGSYGYTF.

The V gene is TRBV6-5, the J gene TRBJ1-2; no definite D call. The V and J ends lost 6 bases and 7 bases respectively, with 12 bases between them. CDR1 is MNHEY, CDR2 SVGAGI, per germline. This CDR3 region has 12 residues. The DNA for the CDR3 is TGTGCCAGCAGCCCGGTGGGGATTGGCTACACCTTC. Protein product: CASSPVGIGYTF.

This rearrangement joins TRBV9 to TRBJ1-2, with 8 positions matching TRBD1. Germline V gene lookup returns CDR1 SGDLS and CDR2 YYNGEE. This CDR3 spans 13 amino acids. Trimming at V came to 4 bases and at J to 4 bases, leaving 3 bases not matched to a gene. CDR3 nucleotide sequence: TGTGCCAGCAGCTCCACAGGGGGCTATGGCTACACCTTC. It translates to CASSSTGGYGYTF.

V is TRBV6-6 and J is TRBJ2-7; D not resolved. This CDR3 spans 15 amino acids. Looked up from germline, CDR1 is MNHNY and CDR2 is SVGAGI (reference sequence). Deletions cut 2 bases from V and 5 bases from J, with 16 bases between. CDR3 residues: CASSYLPGTFHEQYF. The CDR3 DNA sequence: TGTGCCAGCAGTTACCTCCCTGGTACCTTCCACGAGCAGTACTTC.

The V call is TRBV5-4, the J call TRBJ1-5, with D possibly TRBD1 on 5 matching bases. Per germline, CDR1 SGHNT and CDR2 YYREEE (reference sequence). This CDR3 contains 16 residues. V lost 4 bases and J 9 bases, leaving 23 bases between the germline ends. The CDR3 spells CASSRKLAGDQGPQHF. DNA of the CDR3: TGTGCCAGCAGCCGCAAGCTAGCGGGGGACCAGGGGCCCCAGCATTTT.

The chain combines TRBV28 with TRBJ2-1, with TRBD2 as a possible D gene (5 bases). V was trimmed by 8 bases and J by 4 bases, leaving 12 bases between them. There are 13 residues in the CDR3. The V gene's germline CDR1 is MDHEN and CDR2 SYDVKM. CDR3 sequence: CASREQIYNEQFF. In DNA form, the CDR3 reads TGTGCCAGCCGGGAACAAATATACAATGAGCAGTTCTTC.

The chain's CDR3 is CATSREGQGANQPQHF. CDR3 nucleotides: TGTGCCACCAGCAGAGAAGGCCAGGGGGCAAATCAGCCCCAGCATTTT. The J gene is TRBJ1-5, the V gene TRBV15; 8 bases map to TRBD1. Trimming took 0 bases from V and 4 from J; bases not matched to a gene: 5. The CDR3 is made up of 16 amino acids. CDR1 LNHNV and CDR2 YYDKDF come from the germline V gene (reference sequence). Complete variable domain (other parts from reference TRBV15 and TRBJ1-5): DAMVIQNPRYQVTQFGKPVTLSCSQTLNHNVMYWYQQKSSQAPKLLFHYYDKDFNNEADTPDNFQSRRPNTSFCFLDIRSPGLGDTAMYLCATSREGQGANQPQHFGDGTRLSIL.

The genes are TRBV10-1 and TRBJ2-5, with D perhaps TRBD1 or TRBD2 (6 bases each). CDR3 length equals 14 residues. Germline CDR1 reads WNHNN; CDR2 reads SYGVQD (reference sequence). The ends were cut back, 2 bases at V and 5 bases at J, with 12 bases in the middle. The CDR3 region is CASSEGGRGETQYF. As DNA, the CDR3 is TGCGCCAGCAGTGAGGGGGGGCGCGGGGAGACCCAGTACTTC.

The chain links TRBV13 to TRBJ2-5; D gene uncertain. V was shortened by 0 bases and J by 4 bases, with 12 bases between the two germline ends. Germline V lookup: CDR1 PRHDT, CDR2 FYEKMQ (reference sequence). The CDR3 has 15 amino acids. The CDR3 sequence is CASSLGASRPETQYF. The CDR3 DNA sequence: TGTGCCAGCAGCTTAGGGGCCTCACGTCCAGAGACCCAGTACTTC.

The chain uses TRBV12-2 and TRBJ1-6. TRBV12-2 is a listed pseudogene. The CDR3 contains 15 residues. The CDR3 sequence is CASRPQRPYNSPLHF. The CDR3 nucleotides read TGTGCAAGTCGCCCTCAGAGACCCTATAATTCACCCCTCCACTTT.

DNA of the CDR3: TGTGCCAGCAGCTTCAGAGGGGGCACCTCTGGAAACACCATATATTTT. Amino acids: CASSFRGGTSGNTIYF. V usage is TRBV9 and J usage is TRBJ1-3; 7 bases are a match to TRBD1. Losses at the gene ends were 4 bases for V and 0 bases for J; bases not matched to a gene: 7. The germline CDR1 and CDR2 sequences are SGDLS and YYNGEE. CDR3 length: 16 amino acids.

This chain's CDR3 is CASSLRQDKGQYF. The CDR3 DNA is TGTGCCAGCAGTTTAAGACAGGATAAAGGGCAGTACTTC. The chain has TRBV27 and TRBJ2-7, with D maybe TRBD1 (6 bases). Per germline, CDR1 MNHEY and CDR2 SMNVEV (reference sequence). The length of the CDR3 is 13 residues. Trimming removed 2 bases from V and 9 bases from J, with 14 bases in between.

The rearrangement uses TRBV7-9 and TRBJ2-7; no reliable D call. Looked up from germline, CDR1 is SEHNR and CDR2 is FQNEAQ (reference sequence). This CDR3 has 14 amino acids. Trimming removed 1 base at V and 4 bases at J, with 11 bases between. The CDR3 DNA is TGTGCCAGCAGCTTAGAAACGGAACTTTACGAGCAGTACTTC. Its translation is CASSLETELYEQYF.

The chain carries TRBV5-6 and TRBJ1-6, with D possibly matching TRBD1 (5 bases). The CDR3 has 16 residues. The V end lost 4 bases, the J end lost 7 bases, and 18 bases lay between the germline ends. CDR1 is SGHDT and CDR2 is YYEEEE in the germline V gene. The CDR3 sequence: CASSGRSGTQNSPLHF. DNA of the CDR3: TGTGCCAGCAGCGGGAGAAGCGGGACCCAAAATTCACCCCTCCACTTT.

The chain recombines TRBV11-2 with TRBJ2-2; perhaps TRBD2 as D (5 bases). CDR1 is SGHAT, CDR2 FQNNGV, per germline. CDR3 length equals 15 residues. V lost 0 bases, J lost 5 bases, and 10 bases lay in between. The CDR3 bases are TGTGCCAGCAGCTTAGATCGACGAGGGACCGGGGAGCTGTTTTTT. Amino acid sequence: CASSLDRRGTGELFF.

This chain links TRBV7-9 with TRBJ2-7; 8 bases line up with TRBD1. J was trimmed by 4 bases and V by 3 bases; bases with no gene match: 5. The CDR3 consists of 14 residues. CDR1 and CDR2 from the germline V gene are SEHNR and FQNEAQ (reference sequence). Here the CDR3 DNA reads TGTGCCAGCAGCTTGACAGGGGCTAAATACGAGCAGTACTTC. Protein sequence: CASSLTGAKYEQYF.

This sequence joins TRBV9 and TRBJ1-3; tentatively, D is TRBD1 (6 bases). This CDR3 spans 15 amino acids. Per the germline V gene, CDR1 is SGDLS and CDR2 is YYNGEE. V was pared by 4 bases and J by 7 bases, with 18 bases between. This CDR3 reads CASSPRQAAGNTIYF. CDR3 nucleotides: TGTGCCAGCAGCCCCCGACAGGCGGCGGGGAACACCATATATTTT.

The chain joins TRBV27 to TRBJ2-2, with D tentatively TRBD1 (5 bases). Looked up from germline, CDR1 is MNHEY and CDR2 is SMNVEV (reference sequence). The CDR3 extends over 14 amino acids. Trimming pared 2 bases from V and 2 bases from J, leaving 6 bases between. The CDR3 DNA is TGTGCCAGCAGTTTAACAGGAAACACCGGGGAGCTGTTTTTT. It codes for CASSLTGNTGELFF.